This T cell receptor beta chain appears in the sequencing data of a study of cytomegalovirus exposure and HLA in healthy donors listed by TCRdb under 2017. Regarding the study in general: According to an earlier analysis of 587 of the donors, about 170 million T cells yielded roughly 110 million unique TCR beta sequences and less than 300 Gb of sequence data. About 300 gigabases of sequencing data and approximately 93 million unique TCR sequences were included in an early release covering about 700 HLA-typed donors. The genetic ancestry cluster associated with self-reported Caucasian donors included 81% of the approximately 410 genotyped donors. The aim of the study was to test whether cataloging public T cell receptors could identify signatures of past pathogen exposure. The study used immunosequencing to profile the T cell repertoires of several hundred subjects and linked those repertoires to cytomegalovirus serostatus. In addition to the first cohort of hundreds of subjects, a separate validation cohort of under 150 different subjects was used. High-throughput TCR immunosequencing, statistical association of individual TCRs with disease status, and machine learning were combined to predict cytomegalovirus infection status. A later analysis re-examined previously published TCR beta repertoires from about 670 donors and added high-resolution HLA genotyping to investigate patterns of TCR occurrence. Rather than using new phenotypic data, the later analysis identified candidate immune exposures from TCR beta sequences and from how often those sequences occurred across donors. In an earlier analysis of over 550 of the donors, high-throughput TCR beta sequencing was used to judge whether each TCR beta V gene segment behaved as functional or pseudogenic. Alongside the repertoire data, information on donor age, sex, ethnicity and CMV serostatus was compiled. A later genetic analysis used genome-wide SNP genotypes for about 60% of the roughly 700 donors, treating that subset as a discovery cohort. All discovery cohort repertoires had been generated using a single sequencing platform. Class I and class II HLA loci were covered by the typing at four-digit resolution. Typing coverage varied by locus: about 620-630 donors for A, B, C, DRB1 and DQB1; roughly 520 for DQA1; more than 600 for DPA1; more than 450 for DPB1. Roughly five DR-DQ haplotypes were handled as single units for association and clustering, since linkage in the cohort was strong. On average, roughly 250,000 unique TCR beta nucleotide sequences were sequenced per donor among a few hundred genotyped donors of the cohort, with roughly 18% of those sequences being non-productive. The investigation overall reported the following: A further reported finding was that TCR beta sequences accurately predicted the HLA-A and HLA-B alleles for most subjects in the first cohort. It was suggested by the authors that the approach could potentially be generalized to other disease states and immunological phenotypes. In a later analysis, several top co-occurrence clusters were reported to appear linked to parvovirus B19, influenza, CMV and Epstein-Barr virus. A later genetic analysis reported fewer N-insertions in productive TCRs among donors in an Asian-associated ancestry cluster than the approximately 670-donor mean. A later analysis found that TCR association rates varied across HLA loci, with DRB1 alleles showing the most associated TCRs and HLA-C alleles the fewest. Compared with equally common non-associated chains, HLA-associated TCR beta chains in a later analysis were more clonally expanded and had lower generation probabilities. V-gene and J-gene trimming of TCR beta chains was associated with a missense DCLRE1C variant in a later genetic analysis, and the association was replicated in an independent cohort. HLA typing was unavailable for some donors at each locus, so association tests used only the typed subset. In both the original and validation cohorts, the classifier was reported to diagnose cytomegalovirus status with high specificity and sensitivity. Because counts were too low, seventeen rarely observed V segments, including chromosome 9 orphons, were excluded from the earlier analysis of some 540 of the donors. Some IMGT-functional V segments, including TRBV6-2 and TRBV6-3, could not be distinguished by the 87-base-pair reads and were therefore excluded. A later analysis found that most CMV-associated TCR beta chains appeared HLA-restricted, with HLA associations seemingly driven largely by CMV exposure. Most TCR sequences were observed very rarely across donors, whereas some public TCRs were present in many individuals. Sequencing depth was assumed to be roughly uniform across donors in the presence/absence analyses, though that assumption may not hold. In an earlier analysis of 587 of the donors, most TCR beta V segments were observed in productive rearrangements about 87% or about 30% of the time, broadly matching IMGT annotations. At a false discovery rate of 0.05, a later analysis linked roughly 17,000 TCR beta sequences to specific HLA alleles. When HLA alleles, especially DR and DQ, strongly co-occurred, TCR associations were difficult to assign to individual alleles. In vitro tests confirmed that three of the cytomegalovirus-associated TCR beta chains recognize cytomegalovirus antigens. The study listed 150 to 200 TCR beta chains as associated with cytomegalovirus. A group of highly shared sequence variants was considered likely to be a technical artifact of the sequencing pipeline. The only immune exposure information available for the cohort was CMV serostatus. The cohort was sequenced for TCR beta chains only, and without alpha or paired-chain data the features that could be detected were limited. Correlated functional status among segregating V segments might reflect linkage disequilibrium, but an unknown experimental factor could not be ruled out.

The cohort was made up of approximately 700 healthy bone marrow donors. At the time of sampling, every cohort member was nominally healthy, though immune exposures that went unrecorded were likely present. The donor was CMV seronegative and was included in the group of a few hundred seronegative cohort members. Every donor gave a peripheral blood sample, and the peripheral blood mononuclear cells from that sample were used for TCR beta sequencing. Genomic DNA was extracted from the blood cell samples with the Qiagen DNeasy Blood Extraction Kit. Library preparation used the immunoSEQ multiplex PCR assay. The multiplex PCR relied on a mix of 60 forward primers for TCR Vbeta segments and 13 reverse primers for TCR Jbeta segments. The CDR3 region of rearranged TCR beta genes was amplified from genomic DNA with a multiplex PCR assay. Amplified TCR beta libraries were sequenced as 87-base-pair reads on the Illumina HiSeq System. Per the source publication's procedure: A later analysis counted about 82 million unique TCR beta chains across the 666 repertoires, and 10 million to 11 million of these chains were shared by at least two donors. Raw reads were error-corrected and collapsed into unique sequences by a nearest-neighbor algorithm in which closely related sequences were merged to remove PCR and sequencing errors. V, D and J gene segments were assigned by aligning CDR3 sequences to IMGT reference sequences. For a sequence to be retained, a match of at least six nucleotides to both a V gene segment and a J gene segment was required. A rearrangement counted as productive if the CDR3 had no stop codons and remained in frame with V and J, and every other rearrangement counted as non-productive. CDR3 was defined by IMGT convention, running from the second conserved V-encoded cysteine to the conserved J-encoded phenylalanine. Sequences without an unambiguous match to a single V gene segment were excluded from the earlier analysis of several hundred of the donors. An earlier analysis of under 750 of the donors called V segments functional above 56.7% productive rearrangements and segregating when the between-donor standard deviation exceeded 5%. To diagnose cytomegalovirus status from the catalog of TCR beta chain sequences, a statistical classification framework was built. A later analysis assigned V and J genes by comparing TCR nucleotide sequences with IMGT/GENE-DB human TR gene sequences. In a later analysis, CDR3 sequences and most-parsimonious VDJ recombination scenarios were assigned using the TCRdist pipeline. In a later analysis, each TCR beta chain was defined by its CDR3 amino acid sequence together with its V-gene family, and reads lacking a unique V-gene family were excluded. As a way to deal with suspected cross-contamination and a sequencing artifact, a later analysis dropped approximately 590 nucleotide sequences that were highly shared and had low generation probability. A later analysis calculated a clonal expansion index for each public chain from normalized within-repertoire ranks of inferred template counts. In a later analysis, generation probabilities were computed using a VDJ recombination model fitted to out-of-frame rearrangements, and the results were checked against IGoR. Hypergeometric tests were used in a later analysis to score TCR-TCR, TCR-HLA and TCR-CMV co-occurrence, with a repertoire-size bias correction applied to the TCR pairs. False discovery rates were estimated in a later analysis by permuting HLA or CMV assignments 20 times. In a later analysis, co-occurring TCRs were grouped with DBSCAN, and TCRdist sequence similarity was added when clustering was performed within HLA-allele-positive subsets. For co-occurrence clustering, repertoires with fewer than 30,000 or more than 120,000 public chains were excluded, along with a handful of repertoires with anomalous nucleotide sharing. The table was pulled from immuneACCESS by TCRdb, which kept in-frame rearrangements only. Such tables lose some clones; where checked, under half of the loss comes from unresolved V genes, and the rest has no known cause. The V and J calls and clone size are taken from that table; D and trimming were inferred from the DNA. The sample table contains over 150,000 clones; only one count was recorded for about 83% of them. Approximately 0.85% of the sample rests with the top ten.

Regarding this clone: Which antigen it targets is not known. No much larger clone exists at a distance of one base, and base qualities are not known.

CDR1 is given as SGHDN and CDR2 as FVKESK, both from the germline V gene. Compared with germline, V lacks 0 bases and J lacks 0 bases; bases without a gene match: 5. The CDR3 holds 17 amino acids from the cysteine to the phenylalanine. Only the CDR3 DNA is retained, 51 bases long and in frame from the first base. The sequenced sample was PBMCs. The chain is encoded by TRBV14 joined to TRBJ1-2, with 9 central nucleotides matching TRBD1. This sequence originates from a woman in her 30s in good health and CMV-seronegative. The CDR3 protein: CASSQDWTGDPNYGYTF. In nucleotides, the sequence is TGTGCCAGCAGCCAAGATTGGACAGGGGACCCTAACTATGGCTACACCTTC.